The 5 T cell receptor beta chains reported below all come from one sample, sequenced in a study of blood T cell repertoires in COVID-19. TCRdb keeps only in-frame clones here, not all; method: immunoSEQ multiplex PCR. The table has 75,000 to 90,000 clones, around four fifths seen once. The specimen sequenced was peripheral blood. These receptors were collected from an elderly man with active or convalescent COVID-19.

This clone was seen just once. The chain carries TRBV7-2 and TRBJ2-2; a weak D match, TRBD1 (5 bases). This CDR3 has 14 residues. Germline V lookup: CDR1 SGHTA, CDR2 FQGNSA. Trimming cost V 4 bases and J 1 base, with 7 bases left between them. The CDR3 is CASSYGQNTGELFF. The CDR3 DNA sequence: TGTGCCAGCAGCTATGGACAGAACACCGGGGAGCTGTTTTTT. The full variable domain, completed using reference TRBV7-2 and TRBJ2-2, is GAGVSQSPSNKVTEKGKDVELRCDPISGHTALYWYRQSLGQGLEFLIYFQGNSAPDKSGLPSDRFSAERTGGSVSTLTIQRTQQEDSAVYLCASSYGQNTGELFFGEGSRLTVL.

This rearrangement joins TRBV28 to TRBJ2-2; D unresolved. The germline V gene has CDR1 MDHEN and CDR2 SYDVKM. This CDR3 comprises 13 residues. V was trimmed by 2 bases and J by 6 bases, leaving 7 bases between them. The CDR3 region is CASSLVYSGELFF. For the CDR3, the DNA is TGTGCCAGCAGTTTAGTCTACTCCGGGGAGCTGTTTTTT.

The chain uses TRBV29-1 and TRBJ1-2; D not resolved. CDR1 is SQVTM, CDR2 ANQGSEA, per germline. Trimming shortened V by 4 bases and J by 0 bases, and 12 bases separated the two germline ends. The length of the CDR3 is 14 residues. This CDR3 reads CSVAAGVPNYGYTF. The CDR3 DNA reads as TGCAGCGTTGCGGCAGGCGTCCCTAACTATGGCTACACCTTC.

This clone showed up just once. This sequence joins TRBV29-1 and TRBJ2-1; TRBD1 matches at 12 bases. From germline, CDR1 is SQVTM and CDR2 ANQGSEA. The V segment lost 6 bases and the J segment 7 bases; nucleotides outside the gene matches: 7. The CDR3 is made up of 14 amino acids. CDR3 DNA sequence: TGCAGCGTCGGGACAGGGGGCGGAGGGAATGAGCAGTTCTTC. This codes for CSVGTGGGGNEQFF.

The J gene is TRBJ2-2, the V gene TRBV3-1 (or the pseudogene TRBV3-2), with TRBD2 matching 7 bases. This CDR3 region has 15 residues. The J segment lost 0 bases and the V segment lost 8 bases, leaving 6 bases of the junction unmatched. Germline lookup yields CDR1 LGHDT and CDR2 YNNKEL (reference sequence). The CDR3 DNA sequence: TGTGCCAGCCGCCGCGGGGGAGCGAACACCGGGGAGCTGTTTTTT. Its translation is CASRRGGANTGELFF.